This is a list of T cell receptor beta chains from one sample in a study of cytomegalovirus exposure and HLA in healthy donors. Sequencing was performed with immunoSEQ multiplex PCR; in TCRdb, only in-frame clones are kept and a portion is missing. The sample has 55,000 to 80,000 clones, 82% seen once. The sample was PBMCs. All receptors derive from a young man in good health and CMV-seronegative. The CDR3 runs from the conserved cysteine through the conserved F or W. The order of the fields is V gene, D gene, CDR3 protein. A D gene is named only where the DNA matches it firmly.

>TRBV10-2|NA
CASSESDRQKQPQHF
>TRBV30|NA
CAWSSGIRGYNSPLHF
>TRBV7-2|NA
CASSFPGTEAFF
>TRBV13|TRBD2
CASSTRLAGTDTQYF
>TRBV28|TRBD2
CATRDSLSGSSYEQYF
>TRBV4-2|TRBD1
CASSGQGGPSTDTQYF
>TRBV7-2|TRBD2
CASSLALRGESQFF
>TRBV28|NA
CASEWANREPNTEAFF
>TRBV21-1|NA
CASSKQGLSGYTF
>TRBV6-5|TRBD2
CASSSREGGRETQYF
>TRBV7-9|TRBD1
CASSPQGFNRPQHF
>TRBV6-5|TRBD2
CASSSLAEYEQYF
>TRBV4-3|NA
CASSQGLTDTQYF
>TRBV5-4|NA
CASSLSSNEQFF
>TRBV6-4|TRBD2
CASSRTSGASTDTQYF
>TRBV11-2|TRBD1
CASSRDRAGNTIYF
>TRBV7-8|NA
CASSLVRFLAGQTTYEQYF
>TRBV4-1|NA
CASSQDQDSRGGTEAFF
>TRBV19|NA
CASSIAVTDTQYF
>TRBV25-1|TRBD1
CASSETGSRDTQYF
>TRBV19|TRBD1
CASSIASRGPNEQYF
>TRBV7-9|NA
CASSLFPGSLNYGYTF
>TRBV5-8|TRBD1
CASLTGFNQPQHF
>TRBV30|TRBD1
CACRDRGTEAFF
>TRBV7-3|TRBD2
CASSPLAGGADTQYF
>TRBV6-6|NA
CASSTVQETQYF
>TRBV30|TRBD1
CAWNQGERTEAFF
>TRBV7-8|TRBD1
CASSSDRGVTRTQYF
>TRBV2|NA
CASSDPVAAFATNEKLFF
>TRBV7-8|TRBD2
CASSWKRGLAGGPRELFF
>TRBV5-4|TRBD2
CASSLGLAGVETQYF
>TRBV7-2|TRBD2
CASSRRGLAGGSYEQYF
>TRBV29-1|TRBD1
CSPTCATGGESGSSYEQYF
>TRBV4-1|NA
CASSQEMVAGNQPQHF
>TRBV29-1|TRBD1
CSVRTGANQPQHF
>TRBV7-2|NA
CATQGSVSNQPQHF
>TRBV7-2|NA
CASSLVQGVPEAFF
>TRBV28|NA
CASTEGGAVNYGYTF
>TRBV7-2|TRBD1
CASSLWTGIETQYF